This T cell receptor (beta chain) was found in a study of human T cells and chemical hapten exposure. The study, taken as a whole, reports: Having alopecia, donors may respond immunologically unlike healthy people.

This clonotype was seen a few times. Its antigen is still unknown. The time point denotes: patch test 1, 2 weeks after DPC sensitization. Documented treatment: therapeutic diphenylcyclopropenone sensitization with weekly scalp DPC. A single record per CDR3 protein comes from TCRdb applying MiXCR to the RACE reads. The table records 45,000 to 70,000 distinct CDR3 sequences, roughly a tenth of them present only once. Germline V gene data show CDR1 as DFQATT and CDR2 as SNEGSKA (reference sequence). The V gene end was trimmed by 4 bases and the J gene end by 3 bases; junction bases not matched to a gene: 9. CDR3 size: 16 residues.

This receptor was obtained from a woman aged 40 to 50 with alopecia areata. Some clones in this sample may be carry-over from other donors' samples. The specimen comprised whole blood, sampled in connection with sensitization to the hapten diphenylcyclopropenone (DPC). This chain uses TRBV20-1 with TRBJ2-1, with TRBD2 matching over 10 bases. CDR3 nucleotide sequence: TGCAGTGCTAAAAGCTGGACTAGCGGTCACTACAATGAGCAGTTCTTC. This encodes CSAKSWTSGHYNEQFF.